This T cell receptor (beta chain) was sequenced during a study of breast tumors, draining lymph nodes, adjacent tissues. Study-wide findings and caveats: Data only fit, rather than demonstrated, lymph node origin of most tumor T cells. Compared with basal-like, luminal-like tumors shared significantly more repertoire with nontumor tissue.

The CDR3 loop spans 15 amino acids. J lost 8 bases, V lost 5 bases, and 7 bases had no gene match. Germline values: CDR1 SGHTA, CDR2 FQGTGA. This clonotype showed up many times. Its cognate antigen is unknown. Via MiXCR, TCRdb re-called the multiplex PCR reads, giving one row per CDR3 protein. The sample holds around 19,000 distinct CDR3 sequences, 25% to 35% seen once. This receptor was taken from a female donor with breast cancer. Some clones in this sample may be carry-over from other donors' samples. J is TRBJ2-3 and V is TRBV7-3, with 13 bases identical to TRBD2. Sequencing was carried out using breast tumor tissue. CDR3 in DNA: TGTGCCAGCAGCCCAGGACTAGCGGGGGCGGGTACGCAGTATTTT. As protein: CASSPGLAGAGTQYF. Using reference TRBV7-3 and TRBJ2-3 for the parts outside the CDR3, the full variable domain is GAGVSQTPSNKVTEKGKYVELRCDPISGHTALYWYRQSLGQGPEFLIYFQGTGAADDSGLPNDRFFAVRPEGSVSTLKIQRTERGDSAVYLCASSPGLAGAGTQYFGPGTRLTVL.